Shown below are 24 T cell receptor beta chains from a single sample sequenced in a study of shared clonotypes between healthy human individuals. Method: immunoSEQ multiplex PCR; TCRdb's copy keeps in-frame clones and lacks some. This sample has about 700,000 clones, with around two thirds found just once. Material for sequencing was memory CD4+ T cells sorted from blood. The subset was: CD45RA-negative fraction. Receptor source: a woman younger than 45 in good health.

V and J are TRBV28 and TRBJ1-4; possible D gene TRBD1, 5 bases. Germline loops: CDR1 MDHEN, CDR2 SYDVKM. The V end was cut by 5 bases, the J end by 9 bases, with 13 bases between. This CDR3 has 13 residues. The DNA of the CDR3 is TGTGCCAGCAGTCCCCAGGGACGAAAAAAACTGTTTTTT. This gives the protein CASSPQGRKKLFF.

The chain uses TRBV6-1 and TRBJ1-2, with D unclear. This CDR3 spans 12 amino acids. Per the germline V gene, CDR1 is MNHNS and CDR2 is SASEGT. V was cut by 11 bases and J by 5 bases, with 15 bases left in between. CDR3 nucleotide sequence: TGTGCCGGAAGGAAGGTACTATATGGCTACACCTTC. Encoded protein: CAGRKVLYGYTF.

The chain employs TRBV28 and TRBJ1-4; 7 nucleotides match TRBD1. After removal of 5 bases from V and 5 bases from J, the junction contained 8 bases not matched to a gene. The germline CDR1 and CDR2 sequences are MDHEN and SYDVKM. This CDR3 region has 15 residues. Here the CDR3 DNA reads TGTGCCAGCAGTCCCCAAGGACAGGAGAATGAAAAACTGTTTTTT. It codes for CASSPQGQENEKLFF.

The rearrangement uses TRBV4-1 and TRBJ1-5; 7 nucleotides match TRBD1. Per germline, CDR1 MGHRA and CDR2 YSYEKL. With V trimmed by 1 base and J by 2 bases, 2 bases remained unmatched. The CDR3 consists of 15 residues. The DNA for the CDR3 is TGCGCCAGCAGCCAAGCAGGGGGACGCAATCAGCCCCAGCATTTT. Translation gives CASSQAGGRNQPQHF.

This clone has a handful of counts. The chain links TRBV11-2 to TRBJ1-4, with D maybe TRBD1 (5 bases). The CDR3 spans 14 residues. From germline, CDR1 is SGHAT and CDR2 FQNNGV. With 5 bases removed from V and 4 bases from J, the gap between germline ends came to 11 bases. The CDR3 is CASSPGPSNEKLFF. CDR3 in DNA: TGTGCCAGCAGCCCGGGACCGAGTAATGAAAAACTGTTTTTT.

The chain combines TRBV2 with TRBJ2-1; either TRBD1 or TRBD2 may supply D (5 bases each). The CDR3 spans 13 residues. Germline V CDR1 and CDR2: SNHLY, FYNNEI. Trimming left V 6 bases short and J 7 bases short, with 13 bases between. The CDR3 reads CASRGDARNEQFF. The CDR3 region has the DNA TGTGCCAGCAGGGGGGACGCAAGGAATGAGCAGTTCTTC.

Worth noting for this clone: Within the sample, other DNA sequences also encode this same CDR3. The chain is built from TRBV2 and TRBJ2-7; 10 nucleotides line up with TRBD2. J gave up 4 bases and V 7 bases, and 4 bases lay outside the gene matches. The CDR3 has 13 amino acids. The germline V gene has CDR1 SNHLY and CDR2 FYNNEI. DNA of the CDR3: TGTGCCAGCAAGGCTAGCGGGAGTTACGAGCAGTACTTC. Its translation: CASKASGSYEQYF.

The rearrangement uses TRBV4-2 and TRBJ2-3; the D gene is possibly TRBD1 (6 bases). Germline V gene data show CDR1 as LGHNA and CDR2 as YNFKEQ. The CDR3 covers 16 residues. Trimming removed 1 base from V and 3 bases from J, with 14 bases in between. CDR3 DNA sequence: TGTGCCAGCAGCCAAGGCCCGGCAGGGGAAACAGATACGCAGTATTTT. This sequence encodes CASSQGPAGETDTQYF.

The chain combines TRBV4-2 with TRBJ2-4; TRBD2 aligns across 16 bases. The germline gives CDR1 LGHNA, CDR2 YNFKEQ. The length of the CDR3 is 18 residues. The J segment lost 5 bases and the V segment lost 4 bases, leaving 8 bases of the junction unmatched. The CDR3 sequence: CASSPRGLAGGSENIQYF. The CDR3 coding sequence is TGTGCCAGCAGCCCCCGGGGACTAGCGGGAGGGTCGGAAAACATTCAGTACTTC.

This clone has a handful of counts. Other DNA sequences within the sample encode an identical CDR3. The genes are TRBV6-5 and TRBJ2-7; 7 positions agree with TRBD1. Germline trimming cut 0 bases from V and 3 bases from J; bases unmatched to any gene: 2. Germline V gene sequence: CDR1 MNHEY, CDR2 SVGAGI. The CDR3 has 14 residues. CDR3 DNA sequence: TGTGCCAGCAGTTACTCGGGGACAGACTACGAGCAGTACTTC. This encodes CASSYSGTDYEQYF.

This chain joins TRBV7-2 and TRBJ1-3; tentative D call: TRBD1 (5 bases). The CDR3 is made up of 15 amino acids. Germline V gene data show CDR1 as SGHTA and CDR2 as FQGNSA. V lost 0 bases and J 8 bases, leaving 14 bases between the germline ends. This chain's CDR3 is CASSLAQGPRDTIYF. Written as DNA, the CDR3 is TGTGCCAGCAGCTTAGCTCAGGGCCCCCGAGACACCATATATTTT.

This clone appeared once. The chain recombines TRBV11-2 with TRBJ1-1, with D possibly TRBD1 on 5 matching bases. CDR3 size: 13 residues. The germline CDR1 and CDR2 sequences are SGHAT and FQNNGV. V shed 6 bases and J shed 3 bases, with 11 bases lying between them. The CDR3 here is CASSRQLDTEAFF. In DNA form, the CDR3 reads TGTGCCAGCAGTAGACAGTTGGACACTGAAGCTTTCTTT.

CDR3 loop: CASIFGKEYEQYF. The CDR3 bases are TGTGCCAGCATCTTCGGGAAGGAGTACGAGCAGTACTTC. J is TRBJ2-7 and V is TRBV27; TRBD2 is a possible D gene (5 bases). Germline CDR1 MNHEY, CDR2 SMNVEV (reference sequence). The CDR3 runs to 13 residues. V was cut by 7 bases and J by 4 bases, with 14 bases left in between.

In the case of this clone: The sample contains more than one DNA sequence encoding this CDR3. The chain carries TRBV9 and TRBJ1-5; 7 nucleotides match TRBD1. With 5 bases clipped from V and 4 bases from J, the junction kept 6 bases outside the gene matches. Per the germline V gene, CDR1 is SGDLS and CDR2 is YYNGEE. This CDR3 has 14 amino acids. The CDR3 DNA reads TGTGCCAGCAGTCGGACGGGACAGAATCAGCCCCAGCATTTT. This translates into CASSRTGQNQPQHF.

V is TRBV9 and J is TRBJ1-2, with a tentative D call TRBD1 (5 bases). The germline CDR1 and CDR2 sequences are SGDLS and YYNGEE. V was cut by 0 bases and J by 5 bases, with 14 bases left in between. This CDR3 has 15 residues. CDR3 protein: CASSVAPGHLYGYTF. The CDR3 nucleotides are TGTGCCAGCAGCGTAGCTCCCGGACACTTGTATGGCTACACCTTC.

The rearrangement joins TRBV28 to TRBJ2-7; 10 bases line up with TRBD1. The CDR3 spans 15 residues. CDR1 and CDR2 (germline): MDHEN, SYDVKM. The junction had 9 bases not matched to a gene; V was cut back by 6 bases and J by 4 bases. CDR3 protein: CASSYTGQGTYEQYF. In DNA form, the CDR3 reads TGTGCCAGCAGCTATACGGGACAGGGGACTTACGAGCAGTACTTC. Full variable domain (rest looked up from reference TRBV28 and TRBJ2-7): DVKVTQSSRYLVKRTGEKVFLECVQDMDHENMFWYRQDPGLGLRLIYFSYDVKMKEKGDIPEGYSVSREKKERFSLILESASTNQTSMYLCASSYTGQGTYEQYFGPGTRLTVT.

The J gene is TRBJ2-5, the V gene TRBV6-1; D not resolved. The closer fit of TRBJ2-7 to the DNA end suggests the J call may be wrong. This CDR3 has 13 amino acids. CDR1 and CDR2 from the germline V gene are MNHNS and SASEGT. For the CDR3, the DNA is TGTGCCAGCAGACCACACACCCTCTACGAGCAGTACTTC. Amino acids: CASRPHTLYEQYF.

The V and J genes are TRBV4-2 and TRBJ2-7; D is unclear. Per germline, CDR1 LGHNA and CDR2 YNFKEQ. The CDR3 runs to 15 residues. V dropped 6 bases and J dropped 0 bases, with 15 bases sitting between them. The CDR3, as DNA: TGTGCCAGCAGTAGATTCGGGTCTCTCTCCTACGAGCAGTACTTC. Protein sequence: CASSRFGSLSYEQYF.

The V gene is TRBV7-7, the J gene TRBJ2-3; D might be TRBD2 (6 bases). CDR1 SSHAT and CDR2 FNYEAQ come from the germline V gene (reference sequence). Trimming removed 5 bases at V and 8 bases at J, with 17 bases between. The CDR3 is 14 amino acids. DNA for the CDR3: TGTGCCAGCAGCCCCGGGAGCCCCACGGGTACGCAGTATTTT. Protein: CASSPGSPTGTQYF.

This clone was found many times. This chain connects TRBV6-6 to TRBJ2-7; D is ambiguous. Germline V gene data show CDR1 as MNHNY and CDR2 as SVGAGI (reference sequence). Trimming took 4 bases from V and 2 from J, leaving 15 bases between them. The CDR3 is 15 amino acids. The CDR3 sequence is CASSFLSSLPYEQYF. CDR3 in DNA: TGTGCCAGCAGTTTTTTGTCCTCTCTACCCTACGAGCAGTACTTC.

The chain combines TRBV14 with TRBJ2-5; 8 bases map to TRBD1. Germline V lookup: CDR1 SGHDN, CDR2 FVKESK. V was pared by 4 bases and J by 4 bases, with 11 bases of the junction left unmatched. The CDR3 sequence is 16 residues long. The CDR3 here is CASSPLAGGMSETQYF. The CDR3 bases are TGTGCCAGCAGCCCCCTAGCAGGGGGCATGTCAGAGACCCAGTACTTC.

This chain joins TRBV18 and TRBJ1-2; the D gene is possibly TRBD1 (6 bases). V was cut by 3 bases and J by 0 bases, with 11 bases left in between. This CDR3 has 15 amino acids. Germline-derived CDR1 and CDR2 are KGHSH and LQKENI. The CDR3 loop reads CASSPWDKPNYGYTF. The CDR3 DNA reads as TGTGCCAGCTCACCTTGGGACAAACCTAACTATGGCTACACCTTC.

A few counts support this clone. The V and J genes are TRBV5-1 and TRBJ2-5, with TRBD1 matching over 8 bases. The CDR3 is 15 amino acids. The germline V gene encodes CDR1 SGHRS and CDR2 YFSETQ. V lost 4 bases to trimming and J lost 4 bases; unmatched junction nucleotides: 9. DNA of the CDR3: TGCGCCAGCAGCAGACAATCTGACAGGGGAGAGACCCAGTACTTC. Translated: CASSRQSDRGETQYF.

The table lists this clone with many counts. The CDR3 DNA sequence: TGCAGCGGAGGGTTGCTGGATGGCTACACCTTC. The encoded protein is CSGGLLDGYTF. The chain links TRBV29-1 to TRBJ1-2, with no clear D. The CDR3 loop spans 11 amino acids. V was cut by 7 bases and J by 6 bases, with 12 bases left in between. Per the germline V gene, CDR1 is SQVTM and CDR2 is ANQGSEA.